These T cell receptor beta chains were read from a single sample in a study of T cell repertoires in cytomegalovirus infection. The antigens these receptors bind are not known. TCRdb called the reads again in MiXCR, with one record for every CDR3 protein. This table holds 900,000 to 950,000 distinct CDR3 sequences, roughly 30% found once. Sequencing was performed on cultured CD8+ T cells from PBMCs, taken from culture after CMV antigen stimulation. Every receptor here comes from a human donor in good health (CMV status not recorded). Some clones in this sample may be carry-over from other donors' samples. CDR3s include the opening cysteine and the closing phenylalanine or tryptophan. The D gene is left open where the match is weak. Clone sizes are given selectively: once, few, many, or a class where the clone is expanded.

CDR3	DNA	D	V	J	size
CASSNSGRLSSYNSPLHF	TGTGCCAGCAGTAATTCCGGACGGCTGAGCTCCTATAATTCACCCCTCCACTTT	NA	TRBV12-3/TRBV12-4	TRBJ1-6	few
CASSYNGLGRSPLHF	TGTGCCAGCAGTTACAACGGTCTCGGGAGATCACCCCTCCACTTT	NA	TRBV6-1	TRBJ1-6	NA
CASSQDLPILYNEQFF	TGTGCCAGCAGCCAAGATCTCCCTATCCTTTACAATGAGCAGTTCTTC	NA	TRBV3-1	TRBJ2-1	NA
CASSPGGVAGVEETQYF	TGTGCCAGCAGCCCAGGGGGAGTAGCGGGGGTTGAAGAGACCCAGTACTTC	TRBD2	TRBV7-9	TRBJ2-5	NA
CASGYPNSGRIF	TGTGCCAGCGGGTATCCTAATTCGGGACGGATCTTC	NA	TRBV12-3/TRBV12-4	TRBJ1-2	NA
CASSLRGNGELFF	TGTGCCAGCAGCCTACGGGGGAACGGGGAGCTGTTTTTT	NA	TRBV4-3	TRBJ2-2	many
CATSRDWFYSSYNEQFF	TGTGCCACCAGCAGAGACTGGTTCTACAGCTCCTACAATGAGCAGTTCTTC	NA	TRBV15	TRBJ2-1	NA
CASNPTLGGTGTPPEAFF	TGTGCCAGCAACCCCACGCTAGGGGGTACCGGGACGCCCCCCGAAGCTTTCTTT	NA	TRBV6-6	TRBJ1-1	few
CASRGLAIDTGELFF	TGTGCCAGCAGAGGACTAGCGATCGACACCGGGGAGCTGTTTTTT	TRBD2	TRBV6-2/TRBV6-3	TRBJ2-2	NA
CASSPQGVPDNEQFF	TGTGCCAGCAGTCCGCAAGGAGTTCCAGACAATGAGCAGTTCTTC	NA	TRBV12-3/TRBV12-4	TRBJ2-1	NA
CASSQTGLGTEAFF	TGTGCCAGCAGCCAGACGGGGCTGGGAACTGAAGCTTTCTTT	NA	TRBV12-3/TRBV12-4	TRBJ1-1	NA
CASSSPGLASGELFF	TGTGCCAGCAGCTCTCCGGGACTAGCGTCCGGGGAGCTGTTTTTT	TRBD2	TRBV7-8	TRBJ2-2	NA
CASSLGGGFYGYTF	TGTGCCAGCAGTTTAGGGGGGGGATTTTATGGCTACACCTTC	NA	TRBV27	TRBJ1-2	NA
CASSSPWSLTEAFF	TGTGCCAGCAGCTCGCCTTGGAGTTTAACTGAAGCTTTCTTT	NA	TRBV7-8	TRBJ1-1	many
CASSYSETGELFF	TGTGCCAGCAGTTACTCGGAAACCGGGGAGCTGTTTTTT	NA	TRBV6-5	TRBJ2-2	many
CSDGTGRGYTF	TGCAGCGATGGGACAGGTCGTGGCTACACCTTC	TRBD1	TRBV29-1	TRBJ1-2	few
CASSYLYIGMNTEAFF	TGTGCCAGCAGTTACCTTTACATCGGTATGAACACTGAAGCTTTCTTT	NA	TRBV6-2/TRBV6-3	TRBJ1-1	NA
CASSLLATMDEQFF	TGCGCCAGCAGCTTGCTCGCCACCATGGATGAGCAGTTCTTC	NA	TRBV5-1	TRBJ2-1	NA
CSATPRRTDTQYF	TGCAGTGCTACCCCTAGGCGCACAGATACGCAGTATTTT	NA	TRBV20-1	TRBJ2-3	NA
CASSLKVGGRGETQYF	TGTGCCAGCAGCTTAAAAGTGGGGGGCAGGGGGGAGACCCAGTACTTC	NA	TRBV7-8	TRBJ2-5	NA
CASSERSLGTGDVDEQFF	TGTGCCAGCAGCGAGCGATCCCTCGGGACAGGGGATGTGGATGAGCAGTTCTTC	TRBD1	TRBV9	TRBJ2-1	NA
CAIRRSEETQYF	TGCGCTATCCGAAGGTCAGAAGAGACCCAGTACTTC	NA	TRBV5-1	TRBJ2-5	NA
CATAPGLGDTQYF	TGTGCCACAGCTCCGGGACTCGGCGATACGCAGTATTTT	NA	TRBV5-4	TRBJ2-3	NA
CAISGGTGQDTQYF	TGTGCCATCAGTGGTGGGACAGGGCAAGATACGCAGTATTTT	TRBD1	TRBV10-3	TRBJ2-3	NA
CASSGWGGGNQPQHF	TGTGCCAGCAGCGGATGGGGTGGAGGCAATCAGCCCCAGCATTTT	NA	TRBV7-8	TRBJ1-5	many
CASSSGLGGKYF	TGTGCCAGCAGTTCCGGACTAGGAGGGAAGTATTTT	TRBD2	TRBV27	TRBJ2-3	few
CASSLAVGVGGANVLTF	TGTGCCAGCAGCTTAGCTGTGGGGGTGGGTGGGGCCAACGTCCTGACTTTC	NA	TRBV7-6	TRBJ2-6	few
CASSLAAKGSYEQYF	TGCGCCAGCAGCTTGGCCGCAAAAGGCTCCTACGAGCAGTACTTC	NA	TRBV5-1	TRBJ2-7	NA
CASSYSRTGTDFYGNTF	TGTGCCAGCAGTTACTCCAGGACCGGGACAGATTTCTATGGCAACACCTTC	TRBD1	TRBV6-6	TRBJ1-2	NA
CASSFPTYTF	TGTGCCAGCAGCTTTCCGACCTACACCTTC	NA	TRBV7-9	TRBJ1-2	few
CSAEGHMNTGELFF	TGCAGCGCAGAAGGACATATGAACACCGGGGAGCTGTTTTTT	NA	TRBV29-1	TRBJ2-2	NA
CAISEQSVGYGYTF	TGTGCCATCAGTGAACAATCGGTTGGCTATGGCTACACCTTC	NA	TRBV10-3	TRBJ1-2	NA
CASSPPDRGLETQYF	TGTGCCAGCAGTCCCCCGGACAGGGGGCTTGAGACCCAGTACTTC	TRBD1	TRBV12-3/TRBV12-4	TRBJ2-5	NA
CASTSGRGADTQYF	TGTGCCAGCACCTCCGGGCGGGGGGCAGATACGCAGTATTTT	TRBD2	TRBV5-4	TRBJ2-3	NA
CATGTAMGEQFF	TGCGCCACCGGGACAGCGATGGGTGAGCAGTTCTTC	TRBD1	TRBV5-1	TRBJ2-1	NA
CASSESLRRGWGSNEQFF	TGTGCCAGCAGTGAAAGCCTTAGACGTGGATGGGGCTCCAATGAGCAGTTCTTC	NA	TRBV6-1	TRBJ2-1	many
CASSSRGGGANEQFF	TGTGCCAGCAGCTCCCGTGGCGGGGGGGCCAATGAGCAGTTCTTC	TRBD2	TRBV7-6	TRBJ2-1	few